The 13 T cell receptor beta chains given below trace back to one sample, sequenced in a study of shared clonotypes between healthy human individuals. The table came from immunoSEQ multiplex PCR; TCRdb's copy has only in-frame clones and leaves some out. Of a few hundred thousand clones in the sample, around 97% were seen once. Input material: naive CD4+ T cells sorted from blood. Indicated subset: CD45RA+ positively selected. Source of these receptors: a woman in her thirties in good health.

The J gene is TRBJ2-7, the V gene TRBV28; 8 positions match TRBD2. CDR3 length: 15 amino acids. With 3 bases clipped from V and 0 bases from J, the junction kept 4 bases outside the gene matches. Per germline, CDR1 MDHEN and CDR2 SYDVKM. The CDR3 coding sequence is TGTGCCAGCAGTTTGACTAGCGAGCCCTCCTACGAGCAGTACTTC. It codes for CASSLTSEPSYEQYF.

The DNA for the CDR3 is TGTGCCATCAGTGAGTCTCTGGAGCAGTACTTC. It codes for CAISESLEQYF. The chain has TRBV10-3 and TRBJ2-7; the D is unclear. This CDR3 is built from 11 residues. CDR1 is ENHRY and CDR2 is SYGVKD in the germline V gene. V dropped 0 bases and J dropped 7 bases, with 4 bases sitting between them.

The rearrangement links TRBV7-9 to TRBJ1-1, with a possible D match to TRBD1 (5 bases). V was clipped by 3 bases and J by 5 bases, with 28 bases between them. The V gene's germline CDR1 is SEHNR and CDR2 FQNEAQ (reference sequence). The CDR3 consists of 19 residues. CDR3 bases: TGTGCCAGCAGCTTGAGGAGTGTGTGGGGCATTGATTTGAGGACTGAAGCTTTCTTT. Protein product: CASSLRSVWGIDLRTEAFF. The whole variable domain, remainder taken from reference TRBV7-9 and TRBJ1-1, is DTGVSQNPRHKITKRGQNVTFRCDPISEHNRLYWYRQTLGQGPEFLTYFQNEAQLEKSRLLSDRFSAERPKGSFSTLEIQRTEQGDSAMYLCASSLRSVWGIDLRTEAFFGQGTRLTVV.

The gene calls are TRBV6-1 and TRBJ1-4, with D perhaps matching TRBD1 (5 bases). There are 14 residues in the CDR3. Germline CDR1 and CDR2: MNHNS and SASEGT. Trimming removed 7 bases at V and 0 bases at J, with 9 bases between. CDR3 coding DNA: TGTGCCAGCACTAGGGGTGCAACTAATGAAAAACTGTTTTTT. Protein: CASTRGATNEKLFF.

On this clone: This specimen includes other DNA sequences encoding the same CDR3. The chain is built from TRBV5-1 and TRBJ2-3; TRBD2 agrees at 8 bases. The germline V gene encodes CDR1 SGHRS and CDR2 YFSETQ. This CDR3 is built from 16 residues. The junction had 3 bases not matched to a gene; V was cut back by 0 bases and J by 0 bases. The CDR3 loop reads CASSLEAGGSTDTQYF. Written as DNA, the CDR3 is TGCGCCAGCAGCTTGGAGGCGGGAGGAAGCACAGATACGCAGTATTTT.

This chain uses TRBV5-1 with TRBJ2-3; weak D call: TRBD2 (6 bases). The CDR3 is made up of 15 amino acids. CDR1 and CDR2 from the germline V gene are SGHRS and YFSETQ. Trimming cost V 8 bases and J 2 bases, with 18 bases left between them. The CDR3 DNA reads as TGCGCCAGTGCGAGGCTAGCGTCATCCACAGATACGCAGTATTTT. Its protein is CASARLASSTDTQYF.

The genes are TRBV6-5 and TRBJ2-6; 12 bases are a match to TRBD1. CDR3 length: 15 residues. Germline V gene sequence: CDR1 MNHEY, CDR2 SVGAGI. The ends lost 2 bases at V and 10 bases at J; junction bases unmatched: 3. CDR3 region: CASSYGTGGPNVLTF. The DNA for the CDR3 is TGTGCCAGCAGTTACGGGACAGGGGGCCCTAACGTCCTGACTTTC.

The rearrangement joins TRBV18 to TRBJ1-5; D might be TRBD1 (5 bases). This CDR3 is built from 11 residues. Germline CDR1 is KGHSH and CDR2 is LQKENI. The germline V and J ends were trimmed by 6 bases and 10 bases, with 10 bases remaining between them. In nucleotides, the CDR3 is TGTGCCAGCTCCGCCCAGGGACCCCAGCATTTT. It encodes CASSAQGPQHF.

The V and J genes are TRBV6-6 and TRBJ2-7; possibly TRBD2 for D (6 bases). The length of the CDR3 is 14 residues. In germline, CDR1 is MNHNY, CDR2 SVGAGI (reference sequence). V was clipped by 3 bases and J by 3 bases, with 12 bases between them. The chain's CDR3 is CASSYRHGGYEQYF. CDR3 in DNA: TGTGCCAGCAGTTATAGGCACGGGGGCTACGAGCAGTACTTC.

The J gene is TRBJ2-1, the V gene TRBV5-1; 8 bases are a match to TRBD2. Trimming at V came to 3 bases and at J to 6 bases, leaving 8 bases not matched to a gene. The CDR3 covers 15 residues. Germline loops: CDR1 SGHRS, CDR2 YFSETQ. The CDR3, as DNA: TGCGCCAGCAGCTCTACGAGCGGGAGCGTCAATGAGCAGTTCTTC. It translates to CASSSTSGSVNEQFF.

The V call is TRBV5-1, the J call TRBJ2-7, with TRBD1 identical over 8 bases. Trimming removed 4 bases from V and 3 bases from J; junction bases left unmatched: 6. Germline values: CDR1 SGHRS, CDR2 YFSETQ. The CDR3 is made up of 14 amino acids. The CDR3 protein is CASSADREFYEQYF. The CDR3 DNA reads TGCGCCAGCAGCGCGGACAGGGAATTCTACGAGCAGTACTTC.

The V and J genes are TRBV7-6 and TRBJ2-7; weak D call: TRBD1 (7 bases). Trimming shortened V by 5 bases and J by 5 bases, and 22 bases separated the two germline ends. Germline values: CDR1 SGHVS, CDR2 FNYEAQ. The CDR3 loop spans 16 amino acids. This CDR3 reads CASSGIQGRNFHEQYF. In DNA, the CDR3 is TGTGCCAGCAGCGGAATACAGGGGAGGAATTTCCACGAGCAGTACTTC.

The genes are TRBV2 and TRBJ2-3; D possibly corresponds to TRBD1 (6 bases). The germline V gene has CDR1 SNHLY and CDR2 FYNNEI. The CDR3 runs 13 residues. Trimming took off 6 bases at V and 3 bases at J, with 10 bases between the two ends. This CDR3 is CASRRTETDTQYF. The DNA of the CDR3 is TGTGCCAGCAGAAGGACAGAAACAGATACGCAGTATTTT.